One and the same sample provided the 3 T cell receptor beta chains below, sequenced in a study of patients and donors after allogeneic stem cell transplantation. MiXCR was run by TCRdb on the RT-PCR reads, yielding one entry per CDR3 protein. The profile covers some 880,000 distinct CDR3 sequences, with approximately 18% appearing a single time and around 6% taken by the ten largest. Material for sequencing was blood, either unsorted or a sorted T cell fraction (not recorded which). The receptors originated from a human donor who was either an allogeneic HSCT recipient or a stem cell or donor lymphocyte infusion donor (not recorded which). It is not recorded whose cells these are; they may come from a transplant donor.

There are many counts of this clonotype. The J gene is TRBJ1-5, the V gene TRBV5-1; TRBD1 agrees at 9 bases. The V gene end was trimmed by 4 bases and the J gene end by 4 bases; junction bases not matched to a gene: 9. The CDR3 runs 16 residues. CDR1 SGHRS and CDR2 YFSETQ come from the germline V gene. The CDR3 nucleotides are TGCGCCAGCAGCCCAACAGGGGGCCTTGCTAATCAGCCCCAGCATTTT. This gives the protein CASSPTGGLANQPQHF.

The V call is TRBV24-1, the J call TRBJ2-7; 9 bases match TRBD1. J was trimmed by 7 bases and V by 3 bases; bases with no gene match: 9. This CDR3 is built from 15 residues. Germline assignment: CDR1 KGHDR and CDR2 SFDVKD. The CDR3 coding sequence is TGTGCCACCAGTGATCCGGGACAGGGCTCAGGTGAGCAGTACTTC. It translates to CATSDPGQGSGEQYF.

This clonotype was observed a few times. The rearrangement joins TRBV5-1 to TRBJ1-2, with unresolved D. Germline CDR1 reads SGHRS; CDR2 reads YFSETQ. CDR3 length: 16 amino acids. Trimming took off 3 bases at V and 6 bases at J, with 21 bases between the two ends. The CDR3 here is CASSSNGVPFRDGYTF. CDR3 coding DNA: TGCGCCAGCAGCTCCAATGGGGTACCTTTCAGAGATGGCTACACCTTC.